The present TCR beta chain was sequenced within a study of blood T cell repertoires in COVID-19. Trimming took off 0 bases at V and 2 bases at J, with 14 bases between the two ends. The CDR3 is 16 amino acids. Germline-derived CDR1 and CDR2 are SGHRS and YFSETQ. The assay was immunoSEQ multiplex PCR, and TCRdb's table has in-frame clones only and misses some. Altogether 250,000 to 300,000 clones are present, 86% being singletons, with the ten largest covering roughly 12%. This TCR was recovered from a woman in her thirties with COVID-19, enrolled during active disease. The sequenced sample was peripheral blood. The J gene is TRBJ2-5, the V gene TRBV5-1; no clear D. CDR3 DNA sequence: TGCGCCAGCAGCTTGGGAGGCCCGTCCAGTCAAGAGACCCAGTACTTC. Residues: CASSLGGPSSQETQYF. The full variable domain, its missing parts supplied by reference TRBV5-1 and TRBJ2-5, is KAGVTQTPRYLIKTRGQQVTLSCSPISGHRSVSWYQQTPGQGLQFLFEYFSETQRNKGNFPGRFSGRQFSNSRSEMNVSTLELGDSALYLCASSLGGPSSQETQYFGPGTRLLVL.